This T cell receptor beta chain was retrieved from a study of OX40 agonist ivuxolimab in advanced cancers. Study details: Patients took ivuxolimab, an agonistic anti-OX40 (CD134) antibody. Patients received ivuxolimab, an intravenous treatment, every 2 weeks at 0.01 to 10 mg/kg.

The length of the CDR3 is 13 residues. Germline V gene lookup returns CDR1 MNHEY and CDR2 SMNVEV (reference sequence). V gave up 8 bases and J gave up 0 bases; unmatched junction bases: 4. This table comes from immunoSEQ multiplex PCR, and its TCRdb copy is limited to in-frame clones, with some not included. The table includes tens of thousands of clones, less than 95% detected once. Study-level findings and limits: Antigen specificity of clonally expanded peripheral T cells was not established.

About this clone itself: Its specificity is not known.

This receptor was identified in an adult with an advanced solid tumor such as melanoma, head and neck, liver or kidney cancer. The starting material was CD4+ or CD8+ T cells sorted from blood, obtained in a trial of the OX40 agonist ivuxolimab. This chain uses TRBV27 with TRBJ2-7, with TRBD1 matching over 7 bases. The CDR3 reads CASQGQRSYEQYF. For the CDR3, the DNA is TGTGCCAGCCAGGGACAGCGCTCCTACGAGCAGTACTTC.